This T cell receptor beta chain came from a study of blood T cell repertoires in COVID-19. Turning to the study itself: Whether acute or convalescent, the COVID-19 samples came from the United States, Italy and Spain. Nucleic acid was either cDNA or gDNA, and it came from T cells, B-cell-depleted T cells, or PBMCs.

J gave up 2 bases and V 2 bases, and 3 bases lay outside the gene matches. Germline CDR1 SGHNT, CDR2 YYREEE (reference sequence). The CDR3 consists of 14 residues. Per the study methods: By means of reference gene primer amplification, nucleated cell counts were estimated. Produced via immunoSEQ multiplex PCR; TCRdb's table is partial and in-frame only. Clonal size and the V and J genes are those of that table, whereas D and trimming came from the DNA. The table shows fewer than 110,000 clones, with more than 80% occurring only once. The chain joins TRBV5-4 to TRBJ2-7; 8 bases map to TRBD1. The specimen sequenced was peripheral blood. The receptor's source is a human donor in a cohort sampled during active COVID-19. CDR3 nucleotide sequence: TGTGCCAGCAGCTTAGGGACAGGCGCCTACGAGCAGTACTTC. Amino acid sequence: CASSLGTGAYEQYF. Combining the CDR3 with reference TRBV5-4 and TRBJ2-7 gives the whole variable domain ETGVTQSPTHLIKTRGQQVTLRCSSQSGHNTVSWYQQALGQGPQFIFQYYREEENGRGNFPPRFSGLQFPNYSSELNVNALELDDSALYLCASSLGTGAYEQYFGPGTRLTVT.